Below, 7 T cell receptor beta chains from the same sample are listed, as sequenced in a study of blood T cell repertoires in COVID-19. Sequenced by immunoSEQ multiplex PCR; TCRdb stores in-frame clones only, minus some. The table records a few hundred thousand clones, approximately 89% of them present only once. The sample consisted of peripheral blood. These receptors were obtained from a woman aged 40 to 55 who had recovered from COVID-19.

The chain carries TRBV2 and TRBJ1-2; TRBD1 matches 9 bases. Trimming took 6 bases from V and 7 from J; bases not matched to a gene: 12. The CDR3 contains 15 residues. Looked up from germline, CDR1 is SNHLY and CDR2 is FYNNEI. CDR3 amino acids: CASSERGTGIVGYTF. In DNA, the CDR3 is TGTGCCAGCAGCGAACGTGGGACAGGGATAGTTGGCTACACCTTC.

V usage is TRBV6-5 and J usage is TRBJ1-2, with unresolved D. The CDR3 runs 15 residues. V was cut by 4 bases and J by 4 bases, with 16 bases left in between. CDR1 is MNHEY, CDR2 SVGAGI, per germline. This chain's CDR3 is CASSSRTGRSYGYTF. DNA for the CDR3: TGTGCCAGCAGTTCACGGACGGGAAGGAGCTATGGCTACACCTTC.

This chain joins TRBV7-5 and TRBJ1-1; the DNA was not compared with TRBD1, the D call given in the table. TRBV7-5 is described as a pseudogene. The CDR3 is 15 amino acids. As DNA, the CDR3 is TGTGTCAGAAGCCCCTTCAGGTGGATTGGCACTGAAGCTTTCTTT. Translating gives CVRSPFRWIGTEAFF.

This clone was recorded once. The rearrangement links TRBV19 to TRBJ1-2; D might be TRBD1 (5 bases). The CDR3 is 14 amino acids. Germline V gene lookup returns CDR1 LNHDA and CDR2 SQIVND (reference sequence). Trimming left V 0 bases short and J 4 bases short, with 9 bases between. CDR3 nucleotides: TGTGCCAGTAGTATAGATACGGGACTCTATGGCTACACCTTC. This gives the protein CASSIDTGLYGYTF. The whole variable domain, filled in from reference TRBV19 and TRBJ1-2, reads DGGITQSPKYLFRKEGQNVTLSCEQNLNHDAMYWYRQDPGQGLRLIYYSQIVNDFQKGDIAEGYSVSREKKESFPLTVTSAQKNPTAFYLCASSIDTGLYGYTFGSGTRLTVV.

The chain is built from TRBV2 and TRBJ2-1; 13 nucleotides match TRBD2. The CDR3 runs to 16 residues. Unmatched junction bases numbered 5, after V lost 6 bases and J lost 3 bases. The germline V gene encodes CDR1 SNHLY and CDR2 FYNNEI. CDR3 coding DNA: TGTGCCAGCAGGAGACTAGCGGGGGGCCACTACAATGAGCAGTTCTTC. Its translation is CASRRLAGGHYNEQFF. Full variable domain (remainder filled in from reference TRBV2 and TRBJ2-1): EPEVTQTPSHQVTQMGQEVILRCVPISNHLYFYWYRQILGQKVEFLVSFYNNEISEKSEIFDDQFSVERPDGSNFTLKIRSTKLEDSAMYFCASRRLAGGHYNEQFFGPGTRLTVL.

The chain combines TRBV18 with TRBJ2-7, with 9 bases lining up with TRBD1. In germline, CDR1 is KGHSH, CDR2 LQKENI. V gave up 3 bases and J gave up 5 bases; unmatched junction bases: 2. The CDR3 runs 13 residues. CDR3 DNA: TGTGCCAGCTCACCTACAGGGGGCCACGAGCAGTACGTC. Its translation: CASSPTGGHEQYV.

The chain couples TRBV7-9 to TRBJ2-3; 7 bases are a match to TRBD2. This CDR3 is built from 19 residues. Unmatched junction bases numbered 16, after V lost 1 base and J lost 3 bases. The germline V gene has CDR1 SEHNR and CDR2 FQNEAQ (reference sequence). The CDR3, as DNA: TGTGCCAGCAGCTTAGTTGGGGATTTGACGGGGGGAATGACAGATACGCAGTATTTT. This codes for CASSLVGDLTGGMTDTQYF.